The entry below gives a single T cell receptor (beta chain) sequence along with its context. The antigen is unknown. One end of the junction varies from germline; a read error may be responsible. This entry comes from a study of tumor-infiltrating lymphocytes in primary liver carcinoma. Study as a whole: Ages ranged from 30 to 69, with HCC or mixed HCC-cholangiocarcinoma.

Germline V lookup: CDR1 MNHNS, CDR2 SASEGT. CDR3 size: 22 residues. Between about 17 and 34 mg of unsorted bulk tissue served as the source from which RNA and DNA were co-extracted. The study's findings and limits: It was observed that only about 7.5-24% of the top clones appeared in every one of the five tumor regions.

From about 0.45 ug total RNA, TCR beta cDNA was generated with a primer in the constant region. Generation of the TCR beta libraries relied on three nested multiplex PCR rounds using slightly modified ARM-PCR. Two initial PCR rounds of about 10 cycles each paired TRBV1-TRBV30 forward primers with a C-beta reverse primer. TCRdb used MiXCR to reprocess the multiplex PCR reads, holding one entry per CDR3 protein. Of roughly 80,000 distinct CDR3 sequences listed, approximately 70% are singletons. This chain links TRBV6-1 with TRBJ2-3; TRBD1 matches 8 bases. The source is a man aged 40-49 years with primary liver carcinoma and hepatitis B virus infection. The sample comprised liver tumor tissue from sampling region 1. Subset indicated: tumor region T1, superior pole. The DNA of the CDR3 is TGTGTCAGCAGCCCGGACAGGGTCTGTTGGGGTTCGGTGGGAGCTCGGGCAGATACGCAGTATTTT. Translated: CVSSPDRVCWGSVGARADTQYF.